The entry that follows covers one T cell receptor beta chain sequence. Its antigen target is currently unknown. Per-base qualities were not stored, and no clone one base away is much larger. Trimmed from V: 5 bases; trimmed from J: 4 bases; junction bases lacking a gene match: 5. The cysteine opens and the phenylalanine closes a CDR3 of 16 amino acids. Of the read, only the CDR3 DNA is kept; its 48 bases are in frame from base 1. CDR1 and CDR2 were assigned from the germline V gene as MGHRA and YSYEKL. The time point label, as the study defines it: about 28 days (+/-7) after the second vaccine dose. What this sample's treatment or condition label stands for: meningococcal conjugate vaccine given as trial control. Samples from vaccinated people were obtained from the UK trials COV001 and COV002, which included a single-blind randomized controlled phase 2/3 trial of AZD1222 (ChAdOx1 nCoV-19) in healthy adults. Trial participant PBMC samples were collected at day 0 and day 28 after the second dose for TCRbeta chain sequencing.

This record comes from a study of T cell responses to AZD1222 COVID-19 vaccine (dated by TCRdb to the early 2020s). Some background on the complete study: TCR sequencing covered more than 230 trial participants: nearly 210 given two doses of AZD1222 and 26 given two doses of MenACWY control vaccine. Trial participants were enrolled by age into 18-55, 56-69 and 70-plus year subgroups, with approximately 150, 28 and 58 TCR-sequenced participants respectively.

The CDR3 regions of human TCRbeta chains were analyzed by immunosequencing. Concerning the study's data processing: Repertoire TCRs were matched against a reference library of SARS-CoV-2-specific TCRs generated with the MIRA antigen-specificity platform. Breadth was defined as the fraction of unique TCRs that were SARS-CoV-2-associated. Depth was defined as the fraction of total T cells that were SARS-CoV-2-associated. Using the MIRA data, each spike-specific TCR was mapped to the spike region that the TCR reacts to and placed in a CD4 or CD8 class. Log10-transformed breadth and depth values were compared by one-way ANOVA with Sidak's multiple comparisons tests. TCRdb carries this immuneACCESS record with in-frame sequences only. Its versions omit some clonotypes, under half of them owing to an unresolved V gene in the studies checked, with the rest unexplained. V, J and clone size are taken as reported in that table, and D and trimming were inferred from the DNA itself. The sample table contains 99,000 or so clones; only one count was recorded for approximately 86% of them. In total, the top ten clones hold roughly 3.3% of the sample.

What the work shows at the level of the full study, not this receptor alone: After two AZD1222 doses, spike-specific TCR breadth and depth were significantly higher than at day 0 and than in MenACWY recipients. The whole spike protein was spanned by vaccine-associated CD4 TCRs, and dominant responses were seen in regions 160-218 and 743-854. In the small 56-69-year group, the increase in depth fell short of significance, most likely because of low power. Participants were mostly white British, with more females than males. The authors suggested clonal diversity may have been underestimated. Because no day 14 peak-response samples were available, repertoires were characterized only after the peak T cell response. Reportedly, close to half of the unique spike-specific TCRs recognized epitopes lying outside the regions that are mutated in the B.1.351 and B.1.1.7 variants. Conclusions about previously exposed vaccinees are limited, since just a handful of AZD1222 recipients were seropositive for SARS-CoV-2 at baseline.

The TCR comes from an adult who received the MenACWY meningococcal vaccine as a control. The V gene is TRBV4-1 and the J gene is TRBJ2-5, and TRBD2 aligns with 15 junction nucleotides. The sequenced sample was peripheral blood, obtained 28 days after the second dose of the MenACWY control vaccine. The DNA is as follows: TGCGCCAGCAGCAACGGACTAGCGGGGGGGCGAGAGACCCAGTACTTC. Its protein reads: CASSNGLAGGRETQYF.